These 23 T cell receptor beta chains were all obtained from the same sample, sequenced in a study of shared clonotypes between healthy human individuals. The naive CD8 population came from CD45RO-negative cells selected for CCR7, without terminally differentiated effector memory CD45RA+ cells. Produced via immunoSEQ multiplex PCR; TCRdb's table is partial and in-frame only. The repertoire holds about 700,000 clones, 92% seen once, with nearly 25% in the top ten. What was sequenced was naive CD8+ T cells sorted from blood. The receptors come from a man aged 30-40 years in good health.

V is TRBV4-3 and J is TRBJ2-1; 10 nucleotides align to TRBD2. The CDR3 covers 18 residues. The junction had 14 bases not matched to a gene; V was cut back by 0 bases and J by 9 bases. The germline CDR1 and CDR2 sequences are LGHNA and YSLEER. CDR3: CASSQDPPLAGEVSEQFF. The CDR3 DNA is TGCGCCAGCAGCCAAGACCCCCCGCTAGCGGGAGAGGTGAGTGAGCAGTTCTTC.

This chain uses TRBV9 with TRBJ2-3; unclear D gene. Germline V gene lookup returns CDR1 SGDLS and CDR2 YYNGEE. V was cut by 3 bases and J by 2 bases, with 13 bases left in between. The CDR3 is 15 residues long. CDR3 sequence reads: CASSAMDRATDTQYF. The CDR3 region has the DNA TGTGCCAGCAGCGCGATGGACCGCGCCACAGATACGCAGTATTTT.

This sequence joins TRBV5-1 and TRBJ2-3; D gene uncertain. The length of the CDR3 is 13 residues. Trimming cost V 5 bases and J 4 bases, with 11 bases left between them. Germline V gene lookup returns CDR1 SGHRS and CDR2 YFSETQ. The CDR3 loop is CASSYLAPDTQYF. CDR3 coding DNA: TGCGCCAGCAGTTACCTGGCTCCAGATACGCAGTATTTT.

This clone was recorded once. The chain combines TRBV4-1 with TRBJ2-3; TRBD2 matches at 8 bases. Per the germline V gene, CDR1 is MGHRA and CDR2 is YSYEKL. This CDR3 has 16 amino acids. V shed 2 bases, J shed 3 bases, and the junction held 7 bases outside the gene matches. This chain's CDR3 is CASSQRGLGLTDTQYF. Here the CDR3 DNA reads TGCGCCAGCAGCCAACGGGGACTAGGATTGACAGATACGCAGTATTTT.

This chain uses TRBV29-1 with TRBJ2-1; weak D call: TRBD1 (5 bases). Trimming pared 2 bases from V and 0 bases from J, leaving 8 bases between. This CDR3 spans 14 amino acids. Germline assignment: CDR1 SQVTM and CDR2 ANQGSEA. CDR3 residues: CSVEQGGSYNEQFF. CDR3 sequence (DNA): TGCAGCGTTGAACAGGGTGGCTCCTACAATGAGCAGTTCTTC.

The chain has TRBV19 and TRBJ2-2, with 8 bases lining up with TRBD2. The CDR3 consists of 16 residues. CDR1 is LNHDA, CDR2 SQIVND, per germline (reference sequence). V was clipped by 7 bases and J by 3 bases; unmatched bases: 10. Here the CDR3 DNA reads TGTGCCAGTACTCCGCGGGGGGCGTTTGACACCGGGGAGCTGTTTTTT. Translated, it gives CASTPRGAFDTGELFF.

The V gene is TRBV27, the J gene TRBJ2-1, with D possibly being TRBD2 (5 bases). The CDR3 spans 16 residues. Trimming cost V 0 bases and J 5 bases, with 14 bases left between them. From germline, CDR1 is MNHEY and CDR2 SMNVEV (reference sequence). Here the CDR3 DNA reads TGTGCCAGCAGTTTATCGCCAAGAGGGTGGGACAATGAGCAGTTCTTC. Translation: CASSLSPRGWDNEQFF.

The chain recombines TRBV5-5 with TRBJ1-3; 7 bases map to TRBD1. V gave up 3 bases and J gave up 1 base; unmatched junction bases: 10. The CDR3 covers 17 residues. Germline V lookup: CDR1 SGHKS, CDR2 YYEKEE (reference sequence). CDR3 amino acids: CASSWSGTEYSGNTIYF. The CDR3 region has the DNA TGTGCCAGCAGCTGGTCCGGGACAGAATATTCTGGAAACACCATATATTTT. Full variable domain (rest looked up from reference TRBV5-5 and TRBJ1-3): DAGVTQSPTHLIKTRGQQVTLRCSPISGHKSVSWYQQVLGQGPQFIFQYYEKEERGRGNFPDRFSARQFPNYSSELNVNALLLGDSALYLCASSWSGTEYSGNTIYFGEGSWLTVV.

The chain carries TRBV6-5 and TRBJ2-7; D perhaps matches TRBD1 (5 bases). Trimming removed 3 bases at V and 3 bases at J, with 12 bases between. The CDR3 is 14 residues long. Germline V gene sequence: CDR1 MNHEY, CDR2 SVGAGI. CDR3 residues: CASSYSGRVYEQYF. DNA of the CDR3: TGTGCCAGCAGTTATTCGGGCAGGGTCTACGAGCAGTACTTC.

A word on this clone: The same CDR3 is also encoded by other DNA sequences in this sample. The chain employs TRBV27 and TRBJ2-7, with D possibly TRBD2 on 5 matching bases. Trimming left V 3 bases short and J 0 bases short, with 12 bases between. The CDR3 has 15 residues. Looked up from germline, CDR1 is MNHEY and CDR2 is SMNVEV (reference sequence). CDR3 in amino acids: CASSFSVGSSYEQYF. CDR3 sequence (DNA): TGTGCCAGCAGTTTCTCAGTGGGGAGCTCCTACGAGCAGTACTTC.

V usage is TRBV6-5 and J usage is TRBJ1-1; 8 nucleotides line up with TRBD1. This CDR3 is 15 amino acids long. J was trimmed by 4 bases and V by 5 bases; bases with no gene match: 9. Germline V lookup: CDR1 MNHEY, CDR2 SVGAGI. The DNA of the CDR3 is TGTGCCAGCAGTCCAGACCTTGGACAGGGCACTGAAGCTTTCTTT. It yields the protein CASSPDLGQGTEAFF.

The V call is TRBV6-5, the J call TRBJ1-2, with 10 nucleotides matching TRBD1. Germline V CDR1 and CDR2: MNHEY, SVGAGI. The J segment lost 10 bases and the V segment lost 3 bases, leaving 5 bases of the junction unmatched. The CDR3 sequence is 13 residues long. The CDR3 loop is CASSYSGQGVYTF. The DNA of the CDR3 is TGTGCCAGCAGTTATTCCGGACAGGGGGTCTACACCTTC.

J is TRBJ1-1 and V is TRBV14; possibly TRBD1 for D (6 bases). V was shortened by 8 bases and J by 6 bases, with 19 bases between the two germline ends. This CDR3 has 14 residues. Germline V lookup: CDR1 SGHDN, CDR2 FVKESK. CDR3 loop: CASYRDTHPAEAFF. CDR3 nucleotides: TGTGCCAGCTACCGGGACACGCATCCCGCTGAAGCTTTCTTT.

The J gene is TRBJ2-5, the V gene TRBV5-1; D uncertain. Trimming took 0 bases from V and 6 from J, leaving 3 bases between them. The CDR3 runs 11 residues. CDR1 is SGHRS and CDR2 is YFSETQ in the germline V gene. Written as DNA, the CDR3 is TGCGCCAGCAGCTTGGTGAAGACCCAGTACTTC. Translation: CASSLVKTQYF.

This sequence joins TRBV28 and TRBJ1-2; 7 bases line up with TRBD1. The CDR3 totals 14 residues. From germline, CDR1 is MDHEN and CDR2 SYDVKM. Trimming cost V 1 base and J 4 bases; bases outside gene matches: 3. The CDR3 sequence: CASSLYTGAYGYTF. CDR3 DNA: TGTGCCAGCAGTTTATATACAGGGGCCTATGGCTACACCTTC.

The chain links TRBV28 to TRBJ2-2; the D gene is possibly TRBD1 (6 bases). V was shortened by 3 bases and J by 4 bases, with 9 bases between the two germline ends. CDR3 size: 14 residues. Germline V gives CDR1 MDHEN, CDR2 SYDVKM. CDR3 sequence reads: CASSLEGGTGELFF. The CDR3 region has the DNA TGTGCCAGCAGTTTGGAAGGGGGCACCGGGGAGCTGTTTTTT.

This chain joins TRBV15 and TRBJ1-5; no reliable D call. This CDR3 is 15 amino acids long. The V end lost 3 bases, the J end lost 1 base, and 10 bases lay between the germline ends. CDR1 and CDR2 from the germline V gene are LNHNV and YYDKDF (reference sequence). This chain's CDR3 is CATSRQANSNQPQHF. The CDR3 DNA is TGTGCCACCAGCAGGCAGGCGAACAGCAATCAGCCCCAGCATTTT. Complete variable domain (other parts from reference TRBV15 and TRBJ1-5): DAMVIQNPRYQVTQFGKPVTLSCSQTLNHNVMYWYQQKSSQAPKLLFHYYDKDFNNEADTPDNFQSRRPNTSFCFLDIRSPGLGDTAMYLCATSRQANSNQPQHFGDGTRLSIL.

The V and J genes are TRBV7-9 and TRBJ1-2; D possibly corresponds to TRBD1 (5 bases). The V end was cut by 5 bases, the J end by 8 bases, with 15 bases between. In germline, CDR1 is SEHNR, CDR2 FQNEAQ (reference sequence). The CDR3 contains 13 residues. CDR3 bases: TGTGCCAGCAGCCCTCAGGGTAAAGGGGGCTACACCTTC. Encoded protein: CASSPQGKGGYTF.

This rearrangement joins TRBV6-5 to TRBJ2-3; TRBD1 is a possible D gene (5 bases). With 6 bases removed from V and 3 bases from J, the gap between germline ends came to 10 bases. Germline loops: CDR1 MNHEY, CDR2 SVGAGI. The CDR3 consists of 13 residues. CDR3 coding DNA: TGTGCCAGCAGCCCAGGGTGGACAGATACGCAGTATTTT. This gives the protein CASSPGWTDTQYF.

In its sample, this clone was seen once. J is TRBJ2-7 and V is TRBV27; TRBD2 matches 11 bases. The CDR3 consists of 14 residues. V shed 6 bases, J shed 1 base, and the junction held 2 bases outside the gene matches. Germline assignment: CDR1 MNHEY and CDR2 SMNVEV (reference sequence). CDR3 loop: CASRTSGTSYEQYF. The CDR3 nucleotides are TGTGCCAGCAGGACTAGCGGGACGTCCTACGAGCAGTACTTC.

This clone appeared once. The chain carries TRBV11-3 and TRBJ2-3, with D hard to call. V dropped 1 base and J dropped 2 bases, with 13 bases sitting between them. This CDR3 is 16 amino acids long. Germline V gene sequence: CDR1 SGHNT, CDR2 YENEEA. Here the CDR3 DNA reads TGTGCCAGCAGCTTAGGTGGGCTCGGATACACAGATACGCAGTATTTT. Translation: CASSLGGLGYTDTQYF.

In DNA form, the CDR3 reads TGTGCCAGCAGCTCTTCTCCCGGGACAGGGGGCAACAATGAGCAGTTCTTC. Its protein product is CASSSSPGTGGNNEQFF. The rearrangement joins TRBV7-9 to TRBJ2-1; TRBD1 matches 12 bases. This CDR3 region has 17 residues. V trimming: 4 bases; J trimming: 5 bases; junction bases outside the gene matches: 9. The germline V gene encodes CDR1 SEHNR and CDR2 FQNEAQ (reference sequence).

The chain uses TRBV6-1 and TRBJ2-4; D gene ambiguous. Trimming took off 6 bases at V and 0 bases at J, with 24 bases between the two ends. This CDR3 has 19 residues. Germline CDR1 MNHNS, CDR2 SASEGT. CDR3 nucleotide sequence: TGTGCCAGCAGAGAATACTTAAACCGGGCCGCGCTAGCCAAAAACATTCAGTACTTC. Translated: CASREYLNRAALAKNIQYF.